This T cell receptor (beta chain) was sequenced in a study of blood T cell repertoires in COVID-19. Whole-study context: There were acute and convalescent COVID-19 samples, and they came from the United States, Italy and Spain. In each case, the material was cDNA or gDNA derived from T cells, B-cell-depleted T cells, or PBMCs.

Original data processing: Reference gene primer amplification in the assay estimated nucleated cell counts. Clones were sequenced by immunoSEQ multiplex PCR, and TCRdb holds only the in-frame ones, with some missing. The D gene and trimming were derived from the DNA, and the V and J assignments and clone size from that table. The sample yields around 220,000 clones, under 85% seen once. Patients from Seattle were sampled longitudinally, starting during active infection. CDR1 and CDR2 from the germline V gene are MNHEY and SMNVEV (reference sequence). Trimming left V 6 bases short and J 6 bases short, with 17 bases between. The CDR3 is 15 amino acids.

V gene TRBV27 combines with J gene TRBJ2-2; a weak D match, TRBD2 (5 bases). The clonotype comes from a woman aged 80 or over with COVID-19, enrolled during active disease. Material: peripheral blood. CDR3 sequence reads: CASRELVSGSGELFF. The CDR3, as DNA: TGTGCCAGCAGAGAACTAGTTTCAGGCTCCGGGGAGCTGTTTTTT.